This TCR beta chain was retrieved from a study of OX40 agonist ivuxolimab in advanced cancers. Study as a whole: In this cohort, patients received ivuxolimab, an agonistic anti-OX40 (CD134) antibody.

Some clones are missing from TCRdb's copy, which holds only in-frame ones; the method was immunoSEQ multiplex PCR. The top ten hold approximately 0.3% of the sample, which has tens of thousands of clones, around nine tenths seen once. The CDR3 length is 16 residues. In germline, CDR1 is SGHRS, CDR2 YFSETQ. V lost 5 bases and J lost 6; bases outside the gene matches: 14. Patients with autoimmune history or systemic immunosuppression were excluded. Study-level findings and limits: The authors did not determine the antigen specificity of the expanded peripheral T cells. CD8+ T cells showed, on average, more clonal expansion than CD4+ cells.

A word on this clone: Its antigen is unidentified.

The V and J genes are TRBV5-1 and TRBJ2-5, with 9 bases aligning to TRBD1. This sample comprised CD4+ or CD8+ T cells sorted from blood, obtained in a trial of the OX40 agonist ivuxolimab. The sequence came from an adult with an advanced solid tumor such as melanoma, head and neck, liver or kidney cancer. Written as DNA, the CDR3 is TGCGCCAGCAGTTTGACGACAGGGGGTAATCAAAAGACCCAGTACTTC. It codes for CASSLTTGGNQKTQYF. The full variable domain, its missing parts supplied by reference TRBV5-1 and TRBJ2-5, is KAGVTQTPRYLIKTRGQQVTLSCSPISGHRSVSWYQQTPGQGLQFLFEYFSETQRNKGNFPGRFSGRQFSNSRSEMNVSTLELGDSALYLCASSLTTGGNQKTQYFGPGTRLLVL.